Presented here are 9 T cell receptor beta chains from one specimen sequenced in a study of blood T cell repertoires in COVID-19. Clones were read by immunoSEQ multiplex PCR, and TCRdb kept only the in-frame ones, dropping some. This sample has almost 400,000 clones; roughly 90% occur once, and the top ten carry roughly 0.97%. Sequenced: PBMCs or T cells enriched from blood (not recorded which). These receptors were obtained from a woman younger than 45 with acute COVID-19.

This sequence joins TRBV2 and TRBJ1-1; unclear D gene. The germline gives CDR1 SNHLY, CDR2 FYNNEI. The CDR3 runs 14 residues. Trimming cost V 6 bases and J 4 bases, with 15 bases left between them. The CDR3 bases are TGTGCCAGCAGCGCCAGTGGGTCGGGCACTGAAGCTTTCTTT. Its protein product is CASSASGSGTEAFF.

The genes are TRBV28 and TRBJ2-7; D not resolved. CDR1 and CDR2 from the germline V gene are MDHEN and SYDVKM. The CDR3 has 14 amino acids. The V and J ends lost 3 bases and 2 bases respectively, with 11 bases between them. CDR3 in amino acids: CASSFSALTYEQYF. The CDR3, as DNA: TGTGCCAGCAGTTTCTCAGCGCTAACCTACGAGCAGTACTTC.

The CDR3 region is CASSEQGPPGNTIYF. The CDR3 DNA reads TGTGCCAGCAGCGAACAGGGTCCCCCTGGAAACACCATATATTTT. The rearrangement uses TRBV7-3 and TRBJ1-3; possibly TRBD1 for D (6 bases). V lost 5 bases and J 2 bases, leaving 13 bases between the germline ends. The germline gives CDR1 SGHTA, CDR2 FQGTGA. This CDR3 spans 15 amino acids.

This clone was picked up a small number of times. The genes are TRBV6-1 and TRBJ2-7; 7 bases line up with TRBD1. The junction had 5 bases not matched to a gene; V was cut back by 0 bases and J by 12 bases. CDR3 length: 12 amino acids. Germline CDR1 reads MNHNS; CDR2 reads SASEGT. DNA of the CDR3: TGTGCCAGCAGTGAAGCGCGAGACAGGGTGTACTTC. This codes for CASSEARDRVYF.

This clone was found once. The chain has TRBV10-1 and TRBJ2-7; a possible D gene is TRBD2 (5 bases). Germline V CDR1 and CDR2: WNHNN, SYGVQD (reference sequence). The CDR3 is 12 amino acids. Between the trimmed V and J ends, which lost 8 bases and 2 bases, there was a span of 10 bases. The CDR3 is CASSAGPYEQYF. CDR3 nucleotides: TGCGCCAGCTCCGCGGGCCCCTACGAGCAGTACTTC.

The rearrangement uses TRBV7-9 and TRBJ2-3; 10 bases map to TRBD2. This CDR3 has 16 residues. Germline loops: CDR1 SEHNR, CDR2 FQNEAQ (reference sequence). V was clipped by 5 bases and J by 4 bases; unmatched bases: 9. The CDR3 is CASSPGVAGGPDTQYF. CDR3 nucleotides: TGTGCCAGCAGCCCGGGGGTAGCGGGGGGTCCAGATACGCAGTATTTT.

CDR3 coding DNA: TGTGCCACCAGCCTCCGGGACAGTGAAGCTTTCTTT. This sequence encodes CATSLRDSEAFF. The J gene is TRBJ1-1, the V gene TRBV24-1; 7 bases align to TRBD1. V shed 7 bases, J shed 7 bases, and the junction held 5 bases outside the gene matches. The CDR3 runs 12 residues. Germline values: CDR1 KGHDR, CDR2 SFDVKD.

For the CDR3, the DNA is TGTGCCAGCAGCGTGACCGGGACAGGAGCGTACCAAGAGACCCAGTACTTC. Translation: CASSVTGTGAYQETQYF. The V gene is TRBV7-3, the J gene TRBJ2-5, with 8 bases matching TRBD1. The CDR3 contains 17 residues. The J segment lost 0 bases and the V segment lost 5 bases, leaving 11 bases of the junction unmatched. CDR1 SGHTA and CDR2 FQGTGA come from the germline V gene.

This chain connects TRBV7-3 to TRBJ2-1; TRBD2 agrees at 10 bases. Germline V gives CDR1 SGHTA, CDR2 FQGTGA. The J segment lost 4 bases and the V segment lost 5 bases, leaving 5 bases of the junction unmatched. The CDR3 contains 15 residues. Here the CDR3 reads CASSPAGGSYNEQFF. In DNA, the CDR3 is TGTGCCAGCAGCCCAGCGGGGGGGTCTTACAATGAGCAGTTCTTC.